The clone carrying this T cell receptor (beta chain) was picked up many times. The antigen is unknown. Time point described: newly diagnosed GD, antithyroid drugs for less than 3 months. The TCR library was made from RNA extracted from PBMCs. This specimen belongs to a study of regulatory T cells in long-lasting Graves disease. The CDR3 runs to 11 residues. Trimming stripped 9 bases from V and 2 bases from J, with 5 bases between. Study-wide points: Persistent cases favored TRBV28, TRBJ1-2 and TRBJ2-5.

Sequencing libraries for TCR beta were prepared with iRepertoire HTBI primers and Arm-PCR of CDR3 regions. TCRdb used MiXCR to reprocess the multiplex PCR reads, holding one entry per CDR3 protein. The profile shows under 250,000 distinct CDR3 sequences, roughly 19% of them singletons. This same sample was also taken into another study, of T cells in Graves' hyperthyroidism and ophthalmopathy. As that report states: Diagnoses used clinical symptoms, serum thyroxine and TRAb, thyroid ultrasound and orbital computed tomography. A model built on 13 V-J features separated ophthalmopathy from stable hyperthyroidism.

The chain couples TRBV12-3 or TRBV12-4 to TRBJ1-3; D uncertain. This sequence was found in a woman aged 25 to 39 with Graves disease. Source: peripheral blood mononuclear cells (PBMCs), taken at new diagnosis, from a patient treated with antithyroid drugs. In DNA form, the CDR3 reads TGTGCCAGACCGGCTGGAAACACCATATATTTT. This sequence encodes CARPAGNTIYF.